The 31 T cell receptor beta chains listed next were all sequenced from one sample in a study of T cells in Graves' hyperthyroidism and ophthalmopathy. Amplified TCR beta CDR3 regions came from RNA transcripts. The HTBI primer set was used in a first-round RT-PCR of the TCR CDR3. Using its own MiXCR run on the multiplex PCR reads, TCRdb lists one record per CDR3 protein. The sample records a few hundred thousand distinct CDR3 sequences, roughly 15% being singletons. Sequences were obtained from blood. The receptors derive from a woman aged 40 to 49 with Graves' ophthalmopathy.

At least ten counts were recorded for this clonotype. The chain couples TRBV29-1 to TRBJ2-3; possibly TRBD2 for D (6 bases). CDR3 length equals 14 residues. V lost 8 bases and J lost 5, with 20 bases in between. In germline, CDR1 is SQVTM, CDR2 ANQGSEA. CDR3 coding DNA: TGCAGCACTGGGGAGTGGGGGGTAGTAGATACGCAGTATTTT. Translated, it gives CSTGEWGVVDTQYF.

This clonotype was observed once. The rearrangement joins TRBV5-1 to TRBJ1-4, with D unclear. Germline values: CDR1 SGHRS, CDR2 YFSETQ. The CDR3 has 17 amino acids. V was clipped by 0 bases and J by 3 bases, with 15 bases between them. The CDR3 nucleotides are TGCGCCAGCAGCTTGGAACAGCCCAGAAGGGCTAATGAAAAACTGTTTTTT. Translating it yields CASSLEQPRRANEKLFF.

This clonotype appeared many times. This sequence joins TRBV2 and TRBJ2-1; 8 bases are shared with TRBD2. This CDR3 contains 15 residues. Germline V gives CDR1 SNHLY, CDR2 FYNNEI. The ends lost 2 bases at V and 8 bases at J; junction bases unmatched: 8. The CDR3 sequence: CASSEYTGGRDEQFF. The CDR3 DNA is TGTGCCAGCAGTGAATATACGGGGGGGCGCGATGAGCAGTTCTTC.

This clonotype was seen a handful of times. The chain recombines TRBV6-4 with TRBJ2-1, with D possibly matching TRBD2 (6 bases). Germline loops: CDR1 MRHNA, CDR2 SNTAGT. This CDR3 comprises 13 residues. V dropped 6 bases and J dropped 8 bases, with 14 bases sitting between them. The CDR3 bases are TGTGCCAGCAGCGGGGGTGAACGGGATGAGCAGTTCTTC. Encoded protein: CASSGGERDEQFF.

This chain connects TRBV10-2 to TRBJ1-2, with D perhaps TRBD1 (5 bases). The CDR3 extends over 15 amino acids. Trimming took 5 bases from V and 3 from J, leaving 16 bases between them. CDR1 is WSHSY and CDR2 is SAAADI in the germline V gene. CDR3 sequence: CASSPGPTVDYGYTF. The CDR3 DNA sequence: TGCGCCAGCAGTCCGGGACCTACGGTTGACTATGGCTACACCTTC.

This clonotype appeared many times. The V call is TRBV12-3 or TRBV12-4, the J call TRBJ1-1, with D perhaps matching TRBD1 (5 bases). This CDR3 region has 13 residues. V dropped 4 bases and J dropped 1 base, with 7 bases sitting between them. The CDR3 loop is CASSYDRNTEAFF. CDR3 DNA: TGTGCCAGCAGTTATGACAGGAACACTGAAGCTTTCTTT.

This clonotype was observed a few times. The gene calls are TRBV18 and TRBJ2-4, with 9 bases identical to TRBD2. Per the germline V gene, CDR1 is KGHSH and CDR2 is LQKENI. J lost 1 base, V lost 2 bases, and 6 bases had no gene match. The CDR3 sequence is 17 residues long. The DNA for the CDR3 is TGTGCCAGCTCACCAACTAGCGGGTCGGGGGCCAAAAACATTCAGTACTTC. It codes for CASSPTSGSGAKNIQYF. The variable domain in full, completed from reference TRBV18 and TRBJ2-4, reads NAGVMQNPRHLVRRRGQEARLRCSPMKGHSHVYWYRQLPEEGLKFMVYLQKENIIDESGMPKERFSAEFPKEGPSILRIQQVVRGDSAAYFCASSPTSGSGAKNIQYFGAGTRLSVL.

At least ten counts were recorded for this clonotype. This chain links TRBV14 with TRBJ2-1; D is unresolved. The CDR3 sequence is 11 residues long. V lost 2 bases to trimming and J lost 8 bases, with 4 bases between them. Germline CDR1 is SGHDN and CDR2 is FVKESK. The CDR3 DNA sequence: TGTGCCAGCAGCCAATTGTATGAGCAGTTCTTC. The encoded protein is CASSQLYEQFF.

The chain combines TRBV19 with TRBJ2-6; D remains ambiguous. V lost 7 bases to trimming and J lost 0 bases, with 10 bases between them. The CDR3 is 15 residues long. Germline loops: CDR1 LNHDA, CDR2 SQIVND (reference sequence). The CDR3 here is CASISARSGANVLTF. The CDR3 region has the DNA TGTGCCAGTATATCCGCGCGCTCTGGGGCCAACGTCCTGACTTTC.

This chain's CDR3 is CASTPGQGTSYEQYF. CDR3 DNA sequence: TGCGCCAGCACCCCCGGACAGGGGACGTCCTACGAGCAGTACTTC. The chain carries TRBV5-1 and TRBJ2-7; 9 positions agree with TRBD1. From germline, CDR1 is SGHRS and CDR2 YFSETQ. J lost 1 base, V lost 6 bases, and 8 bases had no gene match. The CDR3 covers 15 residues.

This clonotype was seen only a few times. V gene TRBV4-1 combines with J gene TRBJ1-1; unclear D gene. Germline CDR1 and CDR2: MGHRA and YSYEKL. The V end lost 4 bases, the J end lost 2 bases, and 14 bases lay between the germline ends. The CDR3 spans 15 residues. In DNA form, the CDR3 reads TGCGCCAGCAGCCGGTATCTAAGTGGTAACACTGAAGCTTTCTTT. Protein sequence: CASSRYLSGNTEAFF.

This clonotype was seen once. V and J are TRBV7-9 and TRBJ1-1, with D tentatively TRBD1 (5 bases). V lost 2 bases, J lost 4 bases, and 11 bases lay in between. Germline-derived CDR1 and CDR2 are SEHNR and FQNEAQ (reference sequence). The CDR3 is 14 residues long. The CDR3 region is CASSLSGRTTEAFF. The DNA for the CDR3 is TGTGCCAGCAGCTTATCAGGGAGGACCACTGAAGCTTTCTTT.

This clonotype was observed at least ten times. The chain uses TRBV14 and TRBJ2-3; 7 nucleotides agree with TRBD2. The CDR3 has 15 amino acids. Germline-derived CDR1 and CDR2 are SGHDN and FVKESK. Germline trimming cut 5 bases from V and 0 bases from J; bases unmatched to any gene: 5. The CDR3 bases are TGTGCCAGCAGCGGACAACTAGCGAGCACAGATACGCAGTATTTT. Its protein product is CASSGQLASTDTQYF.

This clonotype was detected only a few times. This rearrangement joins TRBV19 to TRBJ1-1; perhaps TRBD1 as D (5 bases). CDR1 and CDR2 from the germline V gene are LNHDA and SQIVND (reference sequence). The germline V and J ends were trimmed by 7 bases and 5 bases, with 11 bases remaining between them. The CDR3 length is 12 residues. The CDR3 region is CASTTGWTEAFF. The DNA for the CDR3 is TGTGCCAGTACTACAGGTTGGACTGAAGCTTTCTTT.

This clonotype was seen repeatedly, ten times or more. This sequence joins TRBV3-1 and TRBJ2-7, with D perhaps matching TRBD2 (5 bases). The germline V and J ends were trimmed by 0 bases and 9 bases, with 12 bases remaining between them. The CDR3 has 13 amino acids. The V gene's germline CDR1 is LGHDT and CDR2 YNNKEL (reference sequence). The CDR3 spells CASSQDRGHGQYF. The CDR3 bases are TGTGCCAGCAGCCAAGATCGAGGGCACGGGCAGTACTTC.

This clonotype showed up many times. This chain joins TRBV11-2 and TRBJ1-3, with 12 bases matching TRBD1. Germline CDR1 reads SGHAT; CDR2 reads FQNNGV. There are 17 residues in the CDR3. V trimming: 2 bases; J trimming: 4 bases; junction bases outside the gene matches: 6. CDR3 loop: CASSLTGTGGSGNTIYF. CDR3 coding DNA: TGTGCCAGCAGCTTAACCGGGACAGGGGGCTCCGGAAACACCATATATTTT.

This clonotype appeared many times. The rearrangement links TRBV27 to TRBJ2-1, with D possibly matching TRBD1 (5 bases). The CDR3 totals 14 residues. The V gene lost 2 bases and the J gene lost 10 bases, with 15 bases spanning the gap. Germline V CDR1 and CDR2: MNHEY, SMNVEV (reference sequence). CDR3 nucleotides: TGTGCCAGCAGTTTAAGTGGGGCCCGTGAAGAGCAGTTCTTC. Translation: CASSLSGAREEQFF.

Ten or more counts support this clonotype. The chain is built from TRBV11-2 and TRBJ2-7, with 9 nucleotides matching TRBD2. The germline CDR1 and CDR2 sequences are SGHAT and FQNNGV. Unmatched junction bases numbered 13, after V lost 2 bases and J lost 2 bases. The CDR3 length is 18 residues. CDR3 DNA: TGTGCCAGCAGCTTAACGAACATGGTCGGCGGGGGGGCCTACGAGCAGTACTTC. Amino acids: CASSLTNMVGGGAYEQYF.

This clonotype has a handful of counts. CDR3 amino acids: CAISESGGPLAPQHF. The CDR3 DNA follows: TGTGCCATCAGTGAGTCTGGGGGGCCCCTTGCTCCCCAGCATTTT. The chain joins TRBV10-3 to TRBJ1-5; D perhaps matches TRBD1 (6 bases). The CDR3 sequence is 15 residues long. Per germline, CDR1 ENHRY and CDR2 SYGVKD. Trimming removed 0 bases at V and 10 bases at J, with 16 bases between.

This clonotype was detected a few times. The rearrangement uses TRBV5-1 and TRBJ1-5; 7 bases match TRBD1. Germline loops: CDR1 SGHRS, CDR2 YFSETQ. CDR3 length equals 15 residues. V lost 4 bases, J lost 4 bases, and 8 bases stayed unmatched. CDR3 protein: CASSTSGGWNQPQHF. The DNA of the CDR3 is TGCGCCAGCAGCACTTCAGGGGGTTGGAATCAGCCCCAGCATTTT.

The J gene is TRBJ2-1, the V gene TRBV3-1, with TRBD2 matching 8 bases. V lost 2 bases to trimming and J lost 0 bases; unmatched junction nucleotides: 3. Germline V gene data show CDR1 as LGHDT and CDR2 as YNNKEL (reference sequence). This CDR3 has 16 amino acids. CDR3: CASSQHSGSSYNEQFF. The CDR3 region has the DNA TGTGCCAGCAGCCAACACAGCGGGAGCTCCTACAATGAGCAGTTCTTC.

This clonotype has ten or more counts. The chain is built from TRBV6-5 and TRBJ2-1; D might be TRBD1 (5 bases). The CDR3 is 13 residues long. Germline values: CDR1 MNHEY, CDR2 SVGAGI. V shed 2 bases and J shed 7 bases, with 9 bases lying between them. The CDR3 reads CASSYGATNEQFF. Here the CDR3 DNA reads TGTGCCAGCAGTTACGGGGCGACTAATGAGCAGTTCTTC.

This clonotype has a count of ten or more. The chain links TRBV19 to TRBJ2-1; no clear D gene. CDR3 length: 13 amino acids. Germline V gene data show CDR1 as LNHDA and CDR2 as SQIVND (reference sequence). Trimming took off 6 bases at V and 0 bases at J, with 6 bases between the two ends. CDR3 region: CASRESSYNEQFF. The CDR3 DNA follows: TGTGCCAGTAGGGAATCCTCCTACAATGAGCAGTTCTTC.

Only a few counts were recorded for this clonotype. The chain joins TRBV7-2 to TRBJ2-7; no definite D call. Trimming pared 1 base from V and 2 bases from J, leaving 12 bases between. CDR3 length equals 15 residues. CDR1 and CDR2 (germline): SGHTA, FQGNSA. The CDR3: CASSLGVRFTYEQYF. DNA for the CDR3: TGTGCCAGCAGCTTAGGAGTACGGTTCACCTACGAGCAGTACTTC.

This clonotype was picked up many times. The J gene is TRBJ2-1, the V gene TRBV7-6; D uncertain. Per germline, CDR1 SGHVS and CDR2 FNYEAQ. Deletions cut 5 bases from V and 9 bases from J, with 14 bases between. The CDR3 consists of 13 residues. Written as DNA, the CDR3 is TGTGCCAGCAGCGCCTATGTGGCTGGTGAGCAGTTCTTC. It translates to CASSAYVAGEQFF.

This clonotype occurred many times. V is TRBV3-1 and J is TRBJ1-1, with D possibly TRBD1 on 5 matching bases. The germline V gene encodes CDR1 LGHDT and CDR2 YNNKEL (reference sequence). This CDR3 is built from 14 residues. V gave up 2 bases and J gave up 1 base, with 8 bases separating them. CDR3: CASSQSGQNTEAFF. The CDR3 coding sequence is TGTGCCAGCAGCCAAAGCGGACAGAACACTGAAGCTTTCTTT.

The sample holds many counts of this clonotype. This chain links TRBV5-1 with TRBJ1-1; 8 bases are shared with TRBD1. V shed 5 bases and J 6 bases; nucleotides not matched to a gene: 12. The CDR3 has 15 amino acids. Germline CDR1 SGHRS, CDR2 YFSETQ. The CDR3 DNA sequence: TGCGCCAGCAGTCGGAGACGGGACAGGATGGCTGAAGCTTTCTTT. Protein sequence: CASSRRRDRMAEAFF.

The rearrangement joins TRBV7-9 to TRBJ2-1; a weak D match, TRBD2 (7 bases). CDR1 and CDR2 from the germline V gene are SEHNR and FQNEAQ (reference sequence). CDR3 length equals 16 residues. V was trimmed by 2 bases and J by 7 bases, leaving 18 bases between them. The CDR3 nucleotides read TGTGCCAGCAGCTTATTTATCGGGGGGCTGAAGAATGAGCAGTTCTTC. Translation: CASSLFIGGLKNEQFF.

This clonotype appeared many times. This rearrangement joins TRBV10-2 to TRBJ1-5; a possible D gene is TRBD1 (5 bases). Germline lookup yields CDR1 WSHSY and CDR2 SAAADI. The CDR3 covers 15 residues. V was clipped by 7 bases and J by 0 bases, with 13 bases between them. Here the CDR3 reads CASTLGGFSNQPQHF. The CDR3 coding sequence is TGCGCCAGCACACTGGGGGGATTTAGCAATCAGCCCCAGCATTTT.

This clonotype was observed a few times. The CDR3 DNA reads as TGCGCCAGCAGCCCCCAGGGACGGGAGTACGCGAACACCGGGGAGCTGTTTTTT. Translating it yields CASSPQGREYANTGELFF. V is TRBV4-1 and J is TRBJ2-2, with D maybe TRBD2 (6 bases). The V gene's germline CDR1 is MGHRA and CDR2 YSYEKL. V was pared by 4 bases and J by 0 bases, with 18 bases between. This CDR3 region has 18 residues.

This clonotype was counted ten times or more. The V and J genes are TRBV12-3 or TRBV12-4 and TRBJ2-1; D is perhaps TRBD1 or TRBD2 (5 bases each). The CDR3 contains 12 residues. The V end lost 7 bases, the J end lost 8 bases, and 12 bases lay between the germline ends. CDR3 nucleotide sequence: TGTGCCAGCACCCGTCGAGGGGATGAGCAGTTCTTC. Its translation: CASTRRGDEQFF.